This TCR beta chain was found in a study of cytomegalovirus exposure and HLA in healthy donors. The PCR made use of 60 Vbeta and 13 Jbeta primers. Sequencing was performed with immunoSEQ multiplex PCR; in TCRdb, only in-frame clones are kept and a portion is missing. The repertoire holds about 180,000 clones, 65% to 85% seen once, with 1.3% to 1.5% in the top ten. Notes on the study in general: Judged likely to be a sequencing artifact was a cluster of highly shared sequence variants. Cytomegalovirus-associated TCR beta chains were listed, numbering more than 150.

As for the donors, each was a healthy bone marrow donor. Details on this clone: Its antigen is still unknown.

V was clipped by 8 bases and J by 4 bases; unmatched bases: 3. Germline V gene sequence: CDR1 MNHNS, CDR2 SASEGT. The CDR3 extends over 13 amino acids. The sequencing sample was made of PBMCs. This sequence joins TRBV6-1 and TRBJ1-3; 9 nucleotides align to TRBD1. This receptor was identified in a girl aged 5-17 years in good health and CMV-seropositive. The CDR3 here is CASGTGIGNTIYF. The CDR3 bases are TGTGCCAGCGGGACAGGGATCGGAAACACCATATATTTT.